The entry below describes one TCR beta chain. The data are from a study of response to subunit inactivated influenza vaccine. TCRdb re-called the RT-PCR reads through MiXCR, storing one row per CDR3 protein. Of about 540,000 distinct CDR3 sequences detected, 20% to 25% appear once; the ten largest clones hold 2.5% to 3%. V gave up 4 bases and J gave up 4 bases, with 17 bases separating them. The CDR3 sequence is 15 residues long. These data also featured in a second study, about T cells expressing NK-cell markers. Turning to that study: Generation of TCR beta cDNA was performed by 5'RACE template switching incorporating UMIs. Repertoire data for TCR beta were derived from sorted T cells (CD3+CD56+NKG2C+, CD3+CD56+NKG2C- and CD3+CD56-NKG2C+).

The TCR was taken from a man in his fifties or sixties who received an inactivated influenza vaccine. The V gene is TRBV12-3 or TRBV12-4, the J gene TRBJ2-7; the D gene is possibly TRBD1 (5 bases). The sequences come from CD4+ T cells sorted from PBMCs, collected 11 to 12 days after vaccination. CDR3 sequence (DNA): TGTGCCAGCAGTTCGACAGTTCTAAACCCTTACGAGCAGTACTTC. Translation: CASSSTVLNPYEQYF.